The 22 T cell receptor beta chains in this list originate from one sample, sequenced in a study of beta chain features in type 1 diabetes. Study observations and caveats: Among patients with Type 1 diabetes, TCRB CDR3s were moderately but significantly shorter in every one of the four CD4+ subsets.

Which antigens these TCRs recognize remains unknown. The whole isolated RNA underwent reverse transcription, so sequencing captured expressed TCRB transcripts. Assay used: immunoSEQ multiplex PCR; TCRdb lists only in-frame clones, some missing. The sample has 50,000 to 70,000 clones, roughly 52% seen once. The sequencing input was Tregs from blood. These receptors all come from a woman in her thirties or forties with type 1 diabetes.

The rearrangement joins TRBV4-1 to TRBJ2-7; no reliable D call. The CDR3 has 15 amino acids. V lost 1 base, J lost 0 bases, and 10 bases lay in between. CDR1 is MGHRA and CDR2 is YSYEKL in the germline V gene. The DNA for the CDR3 is TGCGCCAGCAGCCAAGGTCCGGTAAGCTCCTACGAGCAGTACTTC. Protein product: CASSQGPVSSYEQYF.

This clone was observed a handful of times. The chain uses TRBV25-1 and TRBJ2-1; 10 nucleotides agree with TRBD2. The CDR3 has 13 amino acids. Germline loops: CDR1 MGHDK, CDR2 SYGVNS. Trimming removed 8 bases from V and 10 bases from J; junction bases left unmatched: 8. In nucleotides, the CDR3 is TGTGCCAGCGGCCTAGCGGGAGCTAACGAGCAGTTCTTC. Its translation: CASGLAGANEQFF. Full variable domain (missing parts from reference TRBV25-1 and TRBJ2-1): EADIYQTPRYLVIGTGKKITLECSQTMGHDKMYWYQQDPGMELHLIHYSYGVNSTEKGDLSSESTVSRIRTEHFPLTLESARPSHTSQYLCASGLAGANEQFFGPGTRLTVL.

The chain has TRBV9 and TRBJ2-2; no clear D gene. Trimming left V 4 bases short and J 1 base short, with 5 bases between. CDR3 length equals 13 residues. Germline CDR1 reads SGDLS; CDR2 reads YYNGEE. CDR3: CASSPRNTGELFF. CDR3 nucleotide sequence: TGTGCCAGCAGCCCCCGGAACACCGGGGAGCTGTTTTTT.

The chain carries TRBV18 and TRBJ2-7; no definite D call. V was cut by 6 bases and J by 0 bases, with 6 bases left in between. Per the germline V gene, CDR1 is KGHSH and CDR2 is LQKENI. CDR3 length: 12 amino acids. The CDR3 DNA reads as TGTGCCAGCTCGCCCAGCTCCTACGAGCAGTACTTC. Its translation is CASSPSSYEQYF.

This clone came up a few times. The V and J genes are TRBV30 and TRBJ2-7; no reliable D call. The V gene's germline CDR1 is GTSNPN and CDR2 SVGIG (reference sequence). CDR3 length: 13 amino acids. V was pared by 0 bases and J by 3 bases, with 9 bases between. CDR3 region: CAWSVLPHYEQYF. The DNA of the CDR3 is TGTGCCTGGAGTGTACTCCCTCACTACGAGCAGTACTTC.

This clone has more than one count but fewer than ten. Other DNA sequences of this sample code for an identical CDR3. The genes are TRBV2 and TRBJ2-7; maybe TRBD2 (5 bases). This CDR3 has 13 residues. Per the germline V gene, CDR1 is SNHLY and CDR2 is FYNNEI. V lost 6 bases and J 2 bases, leaving 11 bases between the germline ends. CDR3: CASRGRAAYEQYF. The CDR3 DNA reads TGTGCCAGCAGAGGTAGAGCGGCCTACGAGCAGTACTTC.

V is TRBV19 and J is TRBJ2-5; 11 nucleotides match TRBD2. The CDR3 runs to 16 residues. Trimming took 5 bases from V and 3 from J; bases not matched to a gene: 8. In germline, CDR1 is LNHDA, CDR2 SQIVND (reference sequence). The CDR3 loop is CASSLGLAEGEETQYF. CDR3 DNA: TGTGCCAGTAGTCTGGGACTAGCGGAGGGGGAAGAGACCCAGTACTTC.

Here the CDR3 DNA reads TGTGCCAGCAGCGAGCCGACAGGGACGGGAAATCAGCCCCAGCATTTT. Encoded protein: CASSEPTGTGNQPQHF. The V and J genes are TRBV5-8 and TRBJ1-5; 7 bases are shared with TRBD1. Trimming at V came to 4 bases and at J to 4 bases, leaving 11 bases not matched to a gene. This CDR3 comprises 16 residues. CDR1 is SGHTS and CDR2 is YDEGEE in the germline V gene.

The gene calls are TRBV28 and TRBJ1-2; a weak D match, TRBD1 (5 bases). The germline V gene has CDR1 MDHEN and CDR2 SYDVKM. The V gene lost 7 bases and the J gene lost 7 bases, with 16 bases spanning the gap. The CDR3 consists of 13 residues. CDR3 protein: CASTRAGLGGYTF. CDR3 DNA: TGTGCCAGCACCCGAGCAGGGTTGGGTGGCTACACCTTC.

The table lists this clone with a few counts. The chain carries TRBV5-1 and TRBJ1-2, with 8 bases lining up with TRBD1. V lost 1 base and J lost 6; bases outside the gene matches: 8. Per germline, CDR1 SGHRS and CDR2 YFSETQ. The CDR3 loop spans 15 amino acids. The CDR3 DNA reads as TGCGCCAGCAGCTTGAACCCATCACAGGGGGATGGCTACACCTTC. It specifies CASSLNPSQGDGYTF.

The gene calls are TRBV4-2 and TRBJ2-2; D may be TRBD2 (5 bases). Per the germline V gene, CDR1 is LGHNA and CDR2 is YNFKEQ. The CDR3 contains 13 residues. Trimming removed 4 bases at V and 5 bases at J, with 8 bases between. The CDR3 is CASSLSGTGELFF. The CDR3 region has the DNA TGTGCCAGCAGCCTTTCGGGGACCGGGGAGCTGTTTTTT.

This clone was counted a few times. This rearrangement joins TRBV5-6 to TRBJ2-7; a possible D gene is TRBD2 (5 bases). Germline-derived CDR1 and CDR2 are SGHDT and YYEEEE. The V gene lost 3 bases and the J gene lost 2 bases, with 6 bases spanning the gap. This CDR3 spans 12 amino acids. CDR3 sequence (DNA): TGTGCCAGCAGCTCGACTACCTACGAGCAGTACTTC. Its translation is CASSSTTYEQYF.

The chain employs TRBV9 and TRBJ2-1, with D possibly matching TRBD2 (7 bases). Trimming removed 4 bases from V and 4 bases from J, with 18 bases in between. This CDR3 is built from 16 residues. Germline V lookup: CDR1 SGDLS, CDR2 YYNGEE. This CDR3 is CASSLRLGRGYNEQFF. In nucleotides, the CDR3 is TGTGCCAGCAGCTTAAGGTTGGGGAGGGGGTACAATGAGCAGTTCTTC.

This clone has a handful of counts. The V gene is TRBV27, the J gene TRBJ2-2, with 7 bases identical to TRBD1. V was clipped by 5 bases and J by 6 bases; unmatched bases: 12. The germline CDR1 and CDR2 sequences are MNHEY and SMNVEV (reference sequence). This CDR3 is 16 amino acids long. CDR3 DNA sequence: TGTGCCAGCAGTAAATTCCGGGACAGAGGGGCCGGGGAGCTGTTTTTT. As protein: CASSKFRDRGAGELFF.

This clone was recorded a few times. The V call is TRBV27, the J call TRBJ2-5, with TRBD2 matching 8 bases. This CDR3 spans 13 amino acids. Germline assignment: CDR1 MNHEY and CDR2 SMNVEV (reference sequence). Trimming at V came to 6 bases and at J to 4 bases, leaving 4 bases not matched to a gene. The CDR3 region is CASRRLARETQYF. CDR3 in DNA: TGTGCCAGCAGGAGACTAGCGAGAGAGACCCAGTACTTC.

This clone was observed a handful of times. CDR3 sequence reads: CASSLGPQHF. CDR3 sequence (DNA): TGCGCCAGCAGTCTCGGGCCCCAGCATTTT. The V and J genes are TRBV23-1 and TRBJ1-5; D is unresolved. TRBV23-1 belongs to the ORF category, with a function that is uncertain. V lost 4 bases and J lost 9, with 4 bases in between. The CDR3 consists of 10 residues.

This clone has a single count. This CDR3 is CASRRGQGNTGELFF. The CDR3 coding sequence is TGTGCCAGTAGAAGAGGCCAGGGAAACACCGGGGAGCTGTTTTTT. The chain joins TRBV6-5 to TRBJ2-2, with D perhaps TRBD1 (5 bases). V lost 9 bases and J 2 bases, leaving 16 bases between the germline ends. This CDR3 spans 15 amino acids. CDR1 and CDR2 from the germline V gene are MNHEY and SVGAGI.

A few counts support this clone. The rearrangement links TRBV4-1 to TRBJ1-1; possibly TRBD1 for D (5 bases). Trimming removed 6 bases at V and 2 bases at J, with 10 bases between. The CDR3 is 13 amino acids. Germline V gene lookup returns CDR1 MGHRA and CDR2 YSYEKL. CDR3 DNA sequence: TGCGCCAGCAGTCAAACAGGAAACACTGAAGCTTTCTTT. Encoded protein: CASSQTGNTEAFF.

The J gene is TRBJ2-5, the V gene TRBV5-1, with a weak D call TRBD2 (6 bases). CDR1 is SGHRS and CDR2 is YFSETQ in the germline V gene. The CDR3 consists of 12 residues. V gave up 6 bases and J gave up 7 bases, with 13 bases separating them. The CDR3 DNA is TGCGCCAGCAACGGGGGTCCAGGGACCCAGTACTTC. Encoded protein: CASNGGPGTQYF.

Ten or more counts support this clone. The chain carries TRBV19 and TRBJ2-2, with D maybe TRBD2 (6 bases). CDR1 and CDR2 from the germline V gene are LNHDA and SQIVND (reference sequence). V lost 3 bases and J 2 bases, leaving 16 bases between the germline ends. This CDR3 is 17 amino acids long. CDR3 coding DNA: TGTGCCAGTAGTATTGGGAGGAACAGAGCTAACACCGGGGAGCTGTTTTTT. This gives the protein CASSIGRNRANTGELFF.

This clone has at least ten counts. The gene calls are TRBV10-3 and TRBJ2-7, with 7 bases identical to TRBD1. Germline V lookup: CDR1 ENHRY, CDR2 SYGVKD. With 5 bases clipped from V and 3 bases from J, the junction kept 4 bases outside the gene matches. The CDR3 runs to 13 residues. The CDR3 reads CAISRAGGYEQYF. CDR3 nucleotide sequence: TGTGCCATCAGTCGGGCAGGGGGCTACGAGCAGTACTTC.

The CDR3 is CASSYSTLRGGTEAFF. CDR3 sequence (DNA): TGTGCCAGCAGTTACTCGACGTTGCGGGGTGGGACTGAAGCTTTCTTT. The genes are TRBV6-6 and TRBJ1-1; D not resolved. The CDR3 runs 16 residues. Trimming left V 0 bases short and J 5 bases short, with 16 bases between. The germline gives CDR1 MNHNY, CDR2 SVGAGI (reference sequence).